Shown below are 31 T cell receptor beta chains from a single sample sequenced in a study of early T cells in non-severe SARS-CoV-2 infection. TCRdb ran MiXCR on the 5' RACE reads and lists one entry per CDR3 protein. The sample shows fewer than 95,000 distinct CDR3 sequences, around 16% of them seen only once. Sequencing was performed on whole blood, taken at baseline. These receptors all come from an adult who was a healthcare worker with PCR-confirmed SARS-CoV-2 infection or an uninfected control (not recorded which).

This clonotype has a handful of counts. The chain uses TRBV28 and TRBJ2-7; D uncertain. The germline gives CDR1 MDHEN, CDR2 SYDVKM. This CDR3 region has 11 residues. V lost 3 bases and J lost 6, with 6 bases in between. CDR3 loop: CASSLRPEQYF. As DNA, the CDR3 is TGTGCCAGCAGTTTGCGTCCCGAGCAGTACTTC.

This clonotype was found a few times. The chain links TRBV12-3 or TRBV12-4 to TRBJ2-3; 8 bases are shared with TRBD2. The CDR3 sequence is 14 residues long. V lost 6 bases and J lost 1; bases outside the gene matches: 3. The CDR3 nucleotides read TGTGCCAGCAGAATAGCGGGACGCACAGATACGCAGTATTTT. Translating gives CASRIAGRTDTQYF.

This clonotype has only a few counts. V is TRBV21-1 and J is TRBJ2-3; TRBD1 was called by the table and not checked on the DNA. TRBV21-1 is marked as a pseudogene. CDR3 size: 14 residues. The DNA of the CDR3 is TGTGCCAGCAGCAAAATCCGGGTTTGCAATACGCAGTATTTT. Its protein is CASSKIRVCNTQYF.

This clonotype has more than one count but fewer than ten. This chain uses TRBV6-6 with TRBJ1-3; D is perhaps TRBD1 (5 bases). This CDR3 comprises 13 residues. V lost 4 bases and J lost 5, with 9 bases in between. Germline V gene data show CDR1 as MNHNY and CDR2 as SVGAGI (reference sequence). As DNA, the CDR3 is TGTGCCAGCAGTTCGGACATGAGAAACACCATATATTTT. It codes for CASSSDMRNTIYF.

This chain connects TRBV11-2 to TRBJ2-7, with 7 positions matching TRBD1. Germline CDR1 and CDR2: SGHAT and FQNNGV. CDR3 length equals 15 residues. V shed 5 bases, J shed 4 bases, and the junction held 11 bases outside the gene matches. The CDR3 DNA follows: TGTGCCAGCAGCCCTAAGACCCAGGGGGTGTACGAGCAGTACTTC. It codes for CASSPKTQGVYEQYF.

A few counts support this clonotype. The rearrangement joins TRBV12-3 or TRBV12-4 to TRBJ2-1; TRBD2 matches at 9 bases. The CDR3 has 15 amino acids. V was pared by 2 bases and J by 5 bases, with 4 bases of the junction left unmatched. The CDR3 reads CASSLLGTSHNEQFF. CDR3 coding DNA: TGTGCCAGCAGTTTACTTGGGACTAGCCACAATGAGCAGTTCTTC.

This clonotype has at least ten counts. This CDR3 reads CASSYSRRGHQPQHF. The CDR3 DNA is TGTGCCAGCAGTTACTCTAGACGGGGCCATCAGCCCCAGCATTTT. The rearrangement joins TRBV6-5 to TRBJ1-5; tentative D call: TRBD1 (5 bases). CDR1 MNHEY and CDR2 SVGAGI come from the germline V gene. The length of the CDR3 is 15 residues. The V gene lost 0 bases and the J gene lost 5 bases, with 11 bases spanning the gap.

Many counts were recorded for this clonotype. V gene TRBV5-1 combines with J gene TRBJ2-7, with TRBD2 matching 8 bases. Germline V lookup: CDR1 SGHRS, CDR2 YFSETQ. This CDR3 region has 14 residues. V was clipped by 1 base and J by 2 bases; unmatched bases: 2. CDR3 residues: CASSLSGGPYEQYF. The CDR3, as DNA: TGCGCCAGCAGCTTGTCGGGAGGGCCCTACGAGCAGTACTTC.

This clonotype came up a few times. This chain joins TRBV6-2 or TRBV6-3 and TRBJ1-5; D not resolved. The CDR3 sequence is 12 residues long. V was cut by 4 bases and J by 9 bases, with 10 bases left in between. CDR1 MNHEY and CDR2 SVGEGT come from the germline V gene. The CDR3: CASSFGPAPQHF. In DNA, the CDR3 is TGTGCCAGCAGTTTCGGCCCCGCGCCCCAGCATTTT.

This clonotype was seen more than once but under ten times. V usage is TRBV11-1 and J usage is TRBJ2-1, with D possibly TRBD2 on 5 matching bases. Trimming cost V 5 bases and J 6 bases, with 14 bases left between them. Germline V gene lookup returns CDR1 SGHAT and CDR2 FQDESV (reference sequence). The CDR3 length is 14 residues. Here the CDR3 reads CASSPKDSRNEQFF. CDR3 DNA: TGTGCCAGCAGCCCAAAGGACTCACGCAATGAGCAGTTCTTC.

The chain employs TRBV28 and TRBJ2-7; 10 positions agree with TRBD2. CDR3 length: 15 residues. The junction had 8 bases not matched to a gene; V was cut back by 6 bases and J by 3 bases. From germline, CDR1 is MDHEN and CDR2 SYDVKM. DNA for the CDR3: TGTGCCAGCAGACCCAGCGGGAGGGACTTCTACGAGCAGTACTTC. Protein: CASRPSGRDFYEQYF.

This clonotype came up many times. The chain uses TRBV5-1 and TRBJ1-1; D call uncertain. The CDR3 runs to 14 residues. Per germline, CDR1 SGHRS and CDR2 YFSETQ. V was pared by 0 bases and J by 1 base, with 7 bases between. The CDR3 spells CASSLAQQNTEAFF. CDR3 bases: TGCGCCAGCAGCTTGGCACAGCAGAACACTGAAGCTTTCTTT.

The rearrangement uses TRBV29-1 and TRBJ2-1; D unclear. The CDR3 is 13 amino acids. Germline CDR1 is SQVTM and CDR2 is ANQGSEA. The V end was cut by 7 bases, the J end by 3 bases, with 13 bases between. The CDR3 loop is CSGFDRFYNEQFF. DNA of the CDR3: TGCAGCGGTTTCGATAGGTTCTACAATGAGCAGTTCTTC.

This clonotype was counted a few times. For the CDR3, the DNA is TGTGCCAGCAGCTTAGAAACACAGGGGTTGGAGACCCAGTACTTC. This encodes CASSLETQGLETQYF. The chain employs TRBV11-2 and TRBJ2-5, with 7 bases matching TRBD1. CDR1 is SGHAT and CDR2 is FQNNGV in the germline V gene. This CDR3 has 15 amino acids. V was pared by 0 bases and J by 5 bases, with 6 bases of the junction left unmatched.

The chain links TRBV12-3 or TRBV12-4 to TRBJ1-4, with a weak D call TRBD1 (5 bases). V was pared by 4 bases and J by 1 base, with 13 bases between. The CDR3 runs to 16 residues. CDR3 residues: CASSYAGSGTNEKLFF. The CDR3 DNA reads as TGTGCCAGCAGTTACGCAGGGTCGGGAACTAATGAAAAACTGTTTTTT.

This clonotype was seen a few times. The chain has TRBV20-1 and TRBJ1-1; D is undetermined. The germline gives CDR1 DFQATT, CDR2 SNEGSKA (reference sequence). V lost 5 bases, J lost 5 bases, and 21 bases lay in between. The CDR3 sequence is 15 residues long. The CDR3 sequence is CSASKGQDGRTEAFF. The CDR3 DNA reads TGCAGTGCTTCCAAGGGTCAGGACGGTAGGACTGAAGCTTTCTTT.

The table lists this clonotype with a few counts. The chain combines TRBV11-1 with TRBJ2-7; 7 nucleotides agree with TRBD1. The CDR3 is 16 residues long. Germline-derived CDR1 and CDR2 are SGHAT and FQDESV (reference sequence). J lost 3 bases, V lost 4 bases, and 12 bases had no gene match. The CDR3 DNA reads TGTGCCAGCAGCTCATTGGGCATGGGACAGCGCTACGAGCAGTACTTC. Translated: CASSSLGMGQRYEQYF.

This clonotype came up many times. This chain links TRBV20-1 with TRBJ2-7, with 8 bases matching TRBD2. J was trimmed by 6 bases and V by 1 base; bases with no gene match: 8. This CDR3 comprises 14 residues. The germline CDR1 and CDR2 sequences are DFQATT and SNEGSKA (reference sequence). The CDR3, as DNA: TGCAGTGCTAGAGTACTAGCGGCTACGTTCGAGCAGTACTTC. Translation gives CSARVLAATFEQYF.

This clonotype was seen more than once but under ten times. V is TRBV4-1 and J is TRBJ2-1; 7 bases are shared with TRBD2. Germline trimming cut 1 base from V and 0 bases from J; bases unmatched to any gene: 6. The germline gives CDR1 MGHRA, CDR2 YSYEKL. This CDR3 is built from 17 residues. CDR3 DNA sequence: TGCGCCAGCAGCCAAGGGCCCCTAGCGGCCTCCTACAATGAGCAGTTCTTC. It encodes CASSQGPLAASYNEQFF.

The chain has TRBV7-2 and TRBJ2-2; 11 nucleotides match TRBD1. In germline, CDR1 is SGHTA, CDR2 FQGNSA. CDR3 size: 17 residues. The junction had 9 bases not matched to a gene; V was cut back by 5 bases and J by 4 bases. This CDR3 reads CASSTTDRGLGTGELFF. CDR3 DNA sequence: TGTGCCAGCAGCACTACGGACAGGGGGCTTGGCACCGGGGAGCTGTTTTTT.

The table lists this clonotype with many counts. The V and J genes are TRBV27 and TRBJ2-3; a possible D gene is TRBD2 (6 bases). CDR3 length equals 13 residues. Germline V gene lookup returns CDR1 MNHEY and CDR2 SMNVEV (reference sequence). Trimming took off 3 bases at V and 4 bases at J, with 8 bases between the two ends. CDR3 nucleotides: TGTGCCAGCAGTTTTCGGAGGGCAGATACGCAGTATTTT. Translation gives CASSFRRADTQYF.

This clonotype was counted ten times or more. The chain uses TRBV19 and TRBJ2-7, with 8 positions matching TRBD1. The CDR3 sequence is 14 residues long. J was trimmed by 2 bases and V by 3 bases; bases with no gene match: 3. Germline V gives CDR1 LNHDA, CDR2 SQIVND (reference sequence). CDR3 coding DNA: TGTGCCAGTAGTATCGGGACAGGTACCTACGAGCAGTACTTC. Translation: CASSIGTGTYEQYF.

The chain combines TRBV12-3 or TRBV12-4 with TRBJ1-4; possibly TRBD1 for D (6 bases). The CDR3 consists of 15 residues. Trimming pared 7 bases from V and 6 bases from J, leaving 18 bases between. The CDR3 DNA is TGTGCCAGCACGTTCGGGAACAGGGTTGATGAAAAACTGTTTTTT. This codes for CASTFGNRVDEKLFF.

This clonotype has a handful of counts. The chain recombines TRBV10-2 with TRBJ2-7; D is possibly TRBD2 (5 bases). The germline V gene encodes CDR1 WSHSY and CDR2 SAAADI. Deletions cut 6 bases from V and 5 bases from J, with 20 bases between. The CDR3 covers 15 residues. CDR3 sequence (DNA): TGCGCCAGCAGCGACCTTGAGGGCCTGAGAGACGAGCAGTACTTC. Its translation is CASSDLEGLRDEQYF.

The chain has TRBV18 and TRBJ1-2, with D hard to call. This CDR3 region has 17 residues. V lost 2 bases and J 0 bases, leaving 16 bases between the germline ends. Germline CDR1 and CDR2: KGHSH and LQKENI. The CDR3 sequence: CASSPSQGGGANYGYTF. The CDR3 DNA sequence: TGTGCCAGCTCACCAAGTCAAGGCGGCGGTGCTAACTATGGCTACACCTTC.

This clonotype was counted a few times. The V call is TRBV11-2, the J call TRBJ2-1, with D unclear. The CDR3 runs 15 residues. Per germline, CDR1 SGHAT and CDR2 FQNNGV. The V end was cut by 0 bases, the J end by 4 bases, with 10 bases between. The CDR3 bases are TGTGCCAGCAGCTTAGAACAGACAATTTACAATGAGCAGTTCTTC. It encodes CASSLEQTIYNEQFF.

The CDR3 sequence: CASSLDESSYNEQFF. CDR3 bases: TGTGCCAGCAGCCTGGACGAAAGCTCCTACAATGAGCAGTTCTTC. The V call is TRBV5-5, the J call TRBJ2-1, with D hard to call. The CDR3 is 15 amino acids. The V gene lost 4 bases and the J gene lost 0 bases, with 11 bases spanning the gap. Germline V gene sequence: CDR1 SGHKS, CDR2 YYEKEE (reference sequence).

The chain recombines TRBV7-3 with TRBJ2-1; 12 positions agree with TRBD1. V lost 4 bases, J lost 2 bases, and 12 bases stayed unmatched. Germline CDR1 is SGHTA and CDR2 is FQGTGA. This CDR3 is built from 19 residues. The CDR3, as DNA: TGTGCCAGCAGCTCCCCTGGGACAGGGGGCTCTTCTCCCTACAATGAGCAGTTCTTC. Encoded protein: CASSSPGTGGSSPYNEQFF.

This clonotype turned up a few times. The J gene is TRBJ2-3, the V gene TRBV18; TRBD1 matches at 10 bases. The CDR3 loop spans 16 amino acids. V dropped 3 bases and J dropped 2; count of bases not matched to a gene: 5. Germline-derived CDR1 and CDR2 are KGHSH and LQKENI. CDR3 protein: CASSPGTGVFTDTQYF. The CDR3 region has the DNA TGTGCCAGCTCACCGGGGACAGGGGTCTTCACAGATACGCAGTATTTT. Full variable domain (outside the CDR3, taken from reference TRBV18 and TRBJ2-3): NAGVMQNPRHLVRRRGQEARLRCSPMKGHSHVYWYRQLPEEGLKFMVYLQKENIIDESGMPKERFSAEFPKEGPSILRIQQVVRGDSAAYFCASSPGTGVFTDTQYFGPGTRLTVL.

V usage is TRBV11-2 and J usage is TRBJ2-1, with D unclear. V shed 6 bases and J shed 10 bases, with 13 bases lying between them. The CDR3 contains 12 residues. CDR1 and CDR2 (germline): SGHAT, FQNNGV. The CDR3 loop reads CASSYGSIEQFF. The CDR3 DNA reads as TGTGCCAGCAGTTACGGGTCTATCGAGCAGTTCTTC.

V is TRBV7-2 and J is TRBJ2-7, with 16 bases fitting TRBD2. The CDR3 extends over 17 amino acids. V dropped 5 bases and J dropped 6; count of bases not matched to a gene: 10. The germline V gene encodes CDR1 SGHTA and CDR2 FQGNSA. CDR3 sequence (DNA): TGTGCCAGCAGCCCCGGGACTAGCGGGAGGGCCAACTGCGAGCAGTACTTC. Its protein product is CASSPGTSGRANCEQYF.